Described below is a single T cell receptor (beta chain) sequence and its context. A few counts support this clone. The antigen it recognizes is unknown. There are no base qualities to consult, and no much larger clone falls within one base. The CDR3 regions of human TCRbeta chains were subjected to immunosequencing. Concerning the study's data processing: Repertoire TCRs were checked for matches against a reference library of SARS-CoV-2-specific TCRs that had been generated using the MIRA antigen-specificity platform. Breadth was defined as the fraction of unique TCRs that were SARS-CoV-2-associated. Depth was defined as the fraction of total T cells that were SARS-CoV-2-associated. Using the MIRA data, each spike-specific TCR was mapped to the spike region that the TCR reacts to and placed in a CD4 or CD8 class. Log10-transformed breadth and depth values were compared by one-way ANOVA with Sidak's multiple comparisons tests. Here the immuneACCESS table is served through TCRdb, limited to in-frame sequences with V and J called. Missing clones are a known gap in these copies; in checked studies unresolved V genes cover under half, and the rest lacks a known reason. V and J calls and clone size come straight from that table; D and trimming were deduced from the DNA. The sample table shows 100,000 to 150,000 clones, and around 90% are seen once. The top ten hold approximately 1.6% of the sample.

From the cysteine through the phenylalanine, the CDR3 covers 15 amino acids. Only the CDR3 region is kept as DNA, spanning 45 bases read in frame from base 1. Sequences SGHKS (CDR1) and YYEKEE (CDR2) are obtained from the germline V gene (reference sequence). V loses 5 bases at its end and J loses 2 bases; junction bases beyond the gene matches: 8. This specimen belongs to a study of T cell responses to AZD1222 COVID-19 vaccine (dated by TCRdb to the early 2020s). Background on the whole study: Because spike-specific TCR depth and breadth did not differ between the two schedules, AZD1222 recipients who got a second dose at roughly 4 weeks were pooled with those who got a second dose at roughly 12 weeks. Trial participants were enrolled by age into subgroups of 18-55, 56-69 and 70-plus years, and 148, 28 and 57 TCR-sequenced participants, respectively, were included in these subgroups. A total of approximately 250 trial participants underwent TCR sequencing, of whom some 200 had received two doses of AZD1222 and roughly 26 had received two doses of the MenACWY control vaccine. General conclusions and limits of the study: In the small 56-69-year group, the increase in depth fell short of significance, most likely because of low power. Because no day 14 peak-response samples were available, the repertoires could be characterized only after the peak T cell response. Only five or six AZD1222 recipients were SARS-CoV-2 seropositive at baseline, limiting conclusions about previously exposed vaccinees. Most participants were white British and females outnumbered males, and the authors suggested that clonal diversity may have been underestimated. After two AZD1222 doses, both the breadth and the depth of spike-specific TCRs were significantly higher than at day 0 and than in MenACWY recipients. Vaccine-associated CD4 TCRs spanned the whole spike protein, with dominant responses in regions 160-218 and 743-854. Reportedly, almost half of the unique spike-specific TCRs recognized epitopes lying outside the regions that are mutated in the B.1.351 and B.1.1.7 variants.

Reading the label with the study, this specimen's time point is: baseline before first vaccination. The vaccinee samples were drawn from two UK trials, COV001 and COV002, one of which was a single-blind randomized controlled phase 2/3 trial testing AZD1222 (ChAdOx1 nCoV-19) in healthy adults. For TCRbeta chain sequencing, PBMC samples from trial participants were taken at day 0 and at day 28 after the second dose. The clonotype comes from an adult in good health. This sequence uses TRBV5-5 and TRBJ2-7, with 9 central nucleotides matching TRBD1. The sequencing here drew on peripheral blood, taken on day 0 of AZD1222 vaccination. The sequence in DNA is TGTGCCAGCAGACCCGGACAGGGGAGAGCCTACGAGCAGTACTTC. This sequence encodes CASRPGQGRAYEQYF.